These 23 T cell receptor beta chains share one sample of origin, sequenced in a study of CD4 T cells in relation to SARS-CoV-2 and coronaviruses (dated by TCRdb to about 2021). CD4+ T cells from unexposed donors were collected before the COVID-19 pandemic (2011-2018). After around 10 days of culture, CD4+ T cells were isolated with the EasySep CD4+ T cell isolation kit. Library construction relied on the immunoSEQ multiplex PCR assay. TCRdb limited this immuneACCESS table to in-frame rearrangements with V and J called. A share of clones is missing; checked studies link under half to unresolved V genes, and the rest is unexplained. This sample has 20,000 to 25,000 clones in its table, and roughly 80% of those were observed once. The leading ten clones occupy roughly an eighth of the sample. Antigens of these TCRs are unknown. The sample taken for sequencing was CD4+ T cells from PBMCs, cultured in vitro. Receptor source: a human donor in good health.

This chain uses TRBV9 with TRBJ2-3, with 12 bases that match TRBD1. This CDR3 comprises 14 residues. Germline trimming cut 5 bases from V and 5 bases from J; bases unmatched to any gene: 3. Germline CDR1 and CDR2: SGDLS and YYNGEE. The CDR3 loop reads CASRGDRGQDTQYF. DNA for the CDR3: TGTGCCAGCAGAGGGGACAGGGGGCAAGATACGCAGTATTTT.

A few counts support this clone. The chain couples TRBV3-1 (or the pseudogene TRBV3-2) to TRBJ2-7, with 8 bases fitting TRBD1. The CDR3 sequence is 15 residues long. Germline-derived CDR1 and CDR2 are LGHDT and YNNKEL (reference sequence). V lost 4 bases to trimming and J lost 2 bases; unmatched junction nucleotides: 7. The CDR3 DNA is TGTGCCAGCAGCCTTCCGGGACAGGTTACCTACGAGCAGTACTTC. Translated: CASSLPGQVTYEQYF.

This clone was seen a handful of times. The genes are TRBV5-4 and TRBJ1-1; D possibly corresponds to TRBD1 (6 bases). The ends were cut back, 0 bases at V and 0 bases at J, with 15 bases in the middle. Germline CDR1 is SGHNT and CDR2 is YYREEE (reference sequence). CDR3 length: 17 amino acids. The DNA for the CDR3 is TGTGCCAGCAGCTTGGTCTTGACAGGACGCATGAACACTGAAGCTTTCTTT. It codes for CASSLVLTGRMNTEAFF.

V usage is TRBV21-1 and J usage is TRBJ2-7; the table's D call, TRBD2, has no DNA check behind it. TRBV21-1 is a pseudogene segment. The CDR3 is 13 amino acids. CDR3 nucleotides: TGTGCCAGCAGCACACGGGGGAACGGAGGGCAGTACTTC. Protein sequence: CASSTRGNGGQYF.

This sequence joins TRBV6-5 and TRBJ1-6; D call uncertain. The length of the CDR3 is 15 residues. Germline V CDR1 and CDR2: MNHEY, SVGAGI. Trimming took off 0 bases at V and 8 bases at J, with 11 bases between the two ends. CDR3 sequence: CASSYSPSLDSPLHF. Written as DNA, the CDR3 is TGTGCCAGCAGTTACTCCCCTTCACTAGATTCACCCCTCCACTTT.

The CDR3 DNA follows: TGTGCCAGCTCACCGGCCGAGAGAAACTCTAACTATGGCTACACCTTC. Protein: CASSPAERNSNYGYTF. This chain uses TRBV18 with TRBJ1-2, with D unclear. This CDR3 is 16 amino acids long. Germline V gene data show CDR1 as KGHSH and CDR2 as LQKENI. Trimming took off 3 bases at V and 0 bases at J, with 14 bases between the two ends.

The chain is built from TRBV5-6 and TRBJ2-7, with TRBD2 matching 10 bases. CDR3 size: 13 residues. V lost 1 base, J lost 7 bases, and 2 bases stayed unmatched. Germline loops: CDR1 SGHDT, CDR2 YYEEEE. Written as DNA, the CDR3 is TGTGCCAGCAGCTTGTTAGCGGGAGGAGAGCAGTACTTC. This codes for CASSLLAGGEQYF.

This rearrangement joins TRBV18 to TRBJ1-6; 10 bases align to TRBD1. After removal of 6 bases from V and 8 bases from J, the junction contained 10 bases not matched to a gene. Germline V gives CDR1 KGHSH, CDR2 LQKENI. There are 16 residues in the CDR3. The CDR3 nucleotides are TGTGCCAGCTCCCCCGGTCCGGGGACAGGGGATTCACCCCTCCACTTT. The encoded protein is CASSPGPGTGDSPLHF.

In this sample, this clone turned up once. The gene calls are TRBV7-9 and TRBJ1-1, with 9 bases identical to TRBD1. J gave up 4 bases and V 2 bases, and 5 bases lay outside the gene matches. This CDR3 comprises 15 residues. Germline CDR1 reads SEHNR; CDR2 reads FQNEAQ (reference sequence). Here the CDR3 reads CASSLTPTGGTEAFF. DNA for the CDR3: TGTGCCAGCAGCTTAACCCCGACAGGGGGCACTGAAGCTTTCTTT. The entire variable domain, with the rest obtained from reference TRBV7-9 and TRBJ1-1, is as follows: DTGVSQNPRHKITKRGQNVTFRCDPISEHNRLYWYRQTLGQGPEFLTYFQNEAQLEKSRLLSDRFSAERPKGSFSTLEIQRTEQGDSAMYLCASSLTPTGGTEAFFGQGTRLTVV.

The chain carries TRBV3-1 (or the pseudogene TRBV3-2) and TRBJ1-2; tentatively, D is TRBD1 (6 bases). V lost 3 bases and J 3 bases, leaving 14 bases between the germline ends. The CDR3 spans 15 residues. The germline CDR1 and CDR2 sequences are LGHDT and YNNKEL (reference sequence). The CDR3 nucleotides are TGTGCCAGCAGCCACCAAGGGCAGGGGTACTATGGCTACACCTTC. This gives the protein CASSHQGQGYYGYTF.

The chain carries TRBV19 and TRBJ2-2; no clear D. Germline V lookup: CDR1 LNHDA, CDR2 SQIVND (reference sequence). Trimming removed 3 bases at V and 0 bases at J, with 11 bases between. The CDR3 is 16 amino acids. DNA of the CDR3: TGTGCCAGTAGTATGAACACGATACCGAACACCGGGGAGCTGTTTTTT. As protein: CASSMNTIPNTGELFF.

This clone was observed once. The rearrangement joins TRBV24-1 to TRBJ2-5, with a tentative D call TRBD1 (8 bases). V was clipped by 4 bases and J by 5 bases, with 13 bases between them. Germline CDR1 reads KGHDR; CDR2 reads SFDVKD. This CDR3 has 14 amino acids. CDR3 DNA sequence: TGTGCCACCAGTGAAGACAGGGGAGGGGAGACCCAGTACTTC. Translation gives CATSEDRGGETQYF.

The chain employs TRBV7-8 and TRBJ2-5; D tentatively fits TRBD1 or TRBD2 (5 bases each). The germline gives CDR1 SGHVS, CDR2 FQNEAQ. The germline V and J ends were trimmed by 0 bases and 2 bases, with 10 bases remaining between them. The CDR3 runs 15 residues. Written as DNA, the CDR3 is TGTGCCAGCAGCTTAGCGGGACGGTCACAAGAGACCCAGTACTTC. This translates into CASSLAGRSQETQYF.

The rearrangement links TRBV7-2 to TRBJ2-5; 8 nucleotides align to TRBD1. J gave up 7 bases and V 5 bases, and 9 bases lay outside the gene matches. This CDR3 has 14 residues. The V gene's germline CDR1 is SGHTA and CDR2 FQGNSA. CDR3 residues: CASSPSQGAGTQYF. The CDR3 region has the DNA TGTGCCAGCAGCCCATCTCAGGGGGCAGGGACCCAGTACTTC.

This clone was found a few times. The rearrangement links TRBV19 to TRBJ2-7, with 7 bases identical to TRBD1. Germline values: CDR1 LNHDA, CDR2 SQIVND (reference sequence). Trimming cost V 7 bases and J 4 bases; bases outside gene matches: 7. The CDR3 has 13 residues. This chain's CDR3 is CASNRDSGYEQYF. The CDR3, as DNA: TGTGCCAGTAATCGGGACAGTGGATACGAGCAGTACTTC.

This clone showed up just a few times. V and J are TRBV6-5 and TRBJ2-3, with 8 bases identical to TRBD2. The V gene end was trimmed by 7 bases and the J gene end by 6 bases; junction bases not matched to a gene: 6. Germline V gene sequence: CDR1 MNHEY, CDR2 SVGAGI. The CDR3 runs 13 residues. The CDR3 sequence: CASNLAGLDTQYF. CDR3 DNA: TGTGCCAGCAACCTAGCGGGTTTGGATACGCAGTATTTT.

The chain has TRBV10-2 and TRBJ2-1; D unresolved. The length of the CDR3 is 12 residues. V was pared by 3 bases and J by 9 bases, with 9 bases between. Germline V gene lookup returns CDR1 WSHSY and CDR2 SAAADI. The CDR3 loop is CASSDLGSEQFF. CDR3 nucleotides: TGCGCCAGCAGTGATCTGGGGTCTGAGCAGTTCTTC.

This clone is medium-sized by share. The CDR3 reads CASSESVGSGPYEQYF. The CDR3 DNA sequence: TGTGCCAGCAGTGAGAGTGTGGGTAGCGGACCCTACGAGCAGTACTTC. This chain uses TRBV6-1 with TRBJ2-7; tentatively, D is TRBD2 (6 bases). This CDR3 comprises 16 residues. Between the trimmed V and J ends, which lost 3 bases and 2 bases, there was a span of 17 bases. Germline-derived CDR1 and CDR2 are MNHNS and SASEGT.

This rearrangement joins TRBV18 to TRBJ1-4; D is ambiguous. Looked up from germline, CDR1 is KGHSH and CDR2 is LQKENI. With 0 bases removed from V and 8 bases from J, the gap between germline ends came to 10 bases. This CDR3 is built from 14 residues. The CDR3 is CASSPPQAVEKLFF. The CDR3 DNA reads as TGTGCCAGCTCACCACCGCAGGCGGTCGAAAAACTGTTTTTT.

The chain recombines TRBV3-1 (or the pseudogene TRBV3-2) with TRBJ2-2, with D perhaps given as TRBD1 or TRBD2 (7 bases each). The germline CDR1 and CDR2 sequences are LGHDT and YNNKEL (reference sequence). This CDR3 has 15 residues. V was pared by 3 bases and J by 5 bases, with 13 bases between. The CDR3 protein is CASSQGEGATGELFF. CDR3 nucleotides: TGTGCCAGCAGCCAGGGGGAGGGGGCAACCGGGGAGCTGTTTTTT.

V and J are TRBV6-5 and TRBJ1-5; possibly TRBD1 for D (6 bases). The CDR3 is 14 amino acids. Germline V gene lookup returns CDR1 MNHEY and CDR2 SVGAGI. Trimming shortened V by 6 bases and J by 4 bases, and 13 bases separated the two germline ends. CDR3 coding DNA: TGTGCCAGCAGGGGACCACAGGGAAATCAGCCCCAGCATTTT. This sequence encodes CASRGPQGNQPQHF.

The chain joins TRBV24-1 to TRBJ2-7, with D perhaps matching TRBD1 or TRBD2 (5 bases each). V lost 3 bases to trimming and J lost 5 bases, with 13 bases between them. In germline, CDR1 is KGHDR, CDR2 SFDVKD. The CDR3 contains 14 residues. CDR3 bases: TGTGCCACCAGTGATCGAGGGGCCCGGGACGAGCAGTACTTC. As protein: CATSDRGARDEQYF.

CDR3 DNA sequence: TGCAGCGTTGTAAGAGGGTCGATGGGCTACACCTTC. Amino acids: CSVVRGSMGYTF. The chain employs TRBV29-1 and TRBJ1-2; D not resolved. Per the germline V gene, CDR1 is SQVTM and CDR2 is ANQGSEA. V was pared by 4 bases and J by 8 bases, with 14 bases between. The CDR3 covers 12 residues.